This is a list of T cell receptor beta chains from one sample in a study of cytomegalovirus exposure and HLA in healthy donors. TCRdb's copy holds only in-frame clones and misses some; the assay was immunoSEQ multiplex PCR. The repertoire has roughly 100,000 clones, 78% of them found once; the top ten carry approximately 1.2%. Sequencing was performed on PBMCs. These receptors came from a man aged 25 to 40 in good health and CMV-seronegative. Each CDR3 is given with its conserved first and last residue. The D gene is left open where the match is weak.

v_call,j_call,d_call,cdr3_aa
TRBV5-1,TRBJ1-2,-,CASSLVQNYGYTF
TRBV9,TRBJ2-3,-,CASSGTGDTQYF
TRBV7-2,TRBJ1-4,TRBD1,CASSSGQATNEKLFF
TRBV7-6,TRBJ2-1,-,CASSSRVGQGINEQFF
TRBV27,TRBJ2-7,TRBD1,CASKPGQASYEQYF
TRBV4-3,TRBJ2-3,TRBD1,CASSPRTGYGDTQYF
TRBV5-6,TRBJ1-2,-,CASSTRRGDGYTF
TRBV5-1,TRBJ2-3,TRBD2,CASSWGLAASTDTQYF
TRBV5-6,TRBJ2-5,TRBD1,CASSYRGGRETQYF
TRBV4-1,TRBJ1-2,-,CASSQVGEDFYGYTF
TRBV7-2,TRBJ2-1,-,CASSVTGGPPSYNEQFF
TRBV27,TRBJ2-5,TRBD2,CASSLSGGAGETQYF
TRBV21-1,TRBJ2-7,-,CASGSQQEGEQYF
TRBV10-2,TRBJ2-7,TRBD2,CASRHLAGGQQYF
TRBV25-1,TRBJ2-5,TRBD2,CASSVGGFSIQETQYF
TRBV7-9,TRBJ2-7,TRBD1,CASSLGGQGGEQYF
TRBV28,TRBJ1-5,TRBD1,CASSLEWRFVGQGQPQHF
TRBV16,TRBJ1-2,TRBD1,CASSQSSTGGGYTF
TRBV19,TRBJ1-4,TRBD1,CASSSGQANEKLFF
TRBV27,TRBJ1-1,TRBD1,CASSLSGRDRVIPMNTEAFF
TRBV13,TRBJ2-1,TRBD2,CASSLLASGNGNEQFF
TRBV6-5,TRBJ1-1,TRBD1,CASSPSSGQHEAFF
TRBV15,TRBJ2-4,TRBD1,CATSRVGGSKNIQYF
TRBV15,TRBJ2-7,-,CATSRDSHSVSGGPYEQYF
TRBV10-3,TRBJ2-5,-,CAISDKGLGGRETQYF
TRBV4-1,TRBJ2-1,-,CASSQGVAMIGNEQFF
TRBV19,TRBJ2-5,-,CASSRGGTAFQETQYF
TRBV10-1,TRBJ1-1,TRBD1,CASSRTGAAAEAFF
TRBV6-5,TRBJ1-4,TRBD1,CASSRQGAKLFF
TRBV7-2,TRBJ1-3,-,CASSPGSIGSTIYF
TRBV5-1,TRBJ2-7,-,CASSLAITGYSYEQYF
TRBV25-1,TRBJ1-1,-,CASSDSGTGGTEAFF
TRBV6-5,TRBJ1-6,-,CASSRQANNSPLHF
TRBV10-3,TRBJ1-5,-,CAIKQGFWAYSNQPQHF
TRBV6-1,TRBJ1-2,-,CASSDTGGDYGYTF
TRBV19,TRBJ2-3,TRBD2,CASSMSGLAGDTDTQYF
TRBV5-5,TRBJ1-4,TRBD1,CASSFLPTGEKLFF
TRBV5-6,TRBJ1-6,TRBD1,CASSLPGQGARSPLHF
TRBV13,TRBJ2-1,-,CASSLGESSYNEQFF
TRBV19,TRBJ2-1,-,CASSIAGDEQFF
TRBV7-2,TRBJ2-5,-,CASSLDYSTQYF